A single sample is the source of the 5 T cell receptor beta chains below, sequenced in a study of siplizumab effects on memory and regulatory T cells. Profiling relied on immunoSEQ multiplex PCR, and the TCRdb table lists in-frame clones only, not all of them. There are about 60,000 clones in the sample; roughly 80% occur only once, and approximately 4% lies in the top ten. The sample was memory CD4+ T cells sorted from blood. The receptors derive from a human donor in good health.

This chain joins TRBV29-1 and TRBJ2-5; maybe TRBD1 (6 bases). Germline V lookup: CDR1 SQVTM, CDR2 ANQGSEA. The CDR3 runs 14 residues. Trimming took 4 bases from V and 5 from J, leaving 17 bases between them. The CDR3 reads CSVVGDRRWETQYF. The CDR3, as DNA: TGCAGCGTTGTGGGAGACAGGAGGTGGGAGACCCAGTACTTC.

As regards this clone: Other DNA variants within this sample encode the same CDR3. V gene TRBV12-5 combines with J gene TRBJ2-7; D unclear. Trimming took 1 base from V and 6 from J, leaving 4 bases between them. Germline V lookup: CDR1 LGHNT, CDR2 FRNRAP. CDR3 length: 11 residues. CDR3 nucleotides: TGTGCTAGTGGTTTGGGGGGCGAGCAGTACTTC. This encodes CASGLGGEQYF.

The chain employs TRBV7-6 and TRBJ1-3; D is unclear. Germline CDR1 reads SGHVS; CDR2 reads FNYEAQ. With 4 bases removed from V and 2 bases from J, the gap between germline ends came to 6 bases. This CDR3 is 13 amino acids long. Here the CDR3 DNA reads TGTGCCAGCAGCTCAGGACCTGGAAACACCATATATTTT. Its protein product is CASSSGPGNTIYF. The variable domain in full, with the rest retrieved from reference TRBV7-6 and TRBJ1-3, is GAGVSQSPRYKVTKRGQDVALRCDPISGHVSLYWYRQALGQGPEFLTYFNYEAQQDKSGLPNDRFSAERPEGSISTLTIQRTEQRDSAMYRCASSSGPGNTIYFGEGSWLTVV.

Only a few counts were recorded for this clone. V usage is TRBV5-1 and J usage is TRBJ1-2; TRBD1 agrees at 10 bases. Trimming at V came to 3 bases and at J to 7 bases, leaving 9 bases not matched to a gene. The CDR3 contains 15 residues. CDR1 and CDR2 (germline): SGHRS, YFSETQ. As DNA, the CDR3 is TGCGCCAGCAGCTCCTCGACAGGGGGCATGGGTGGCTACACCTTC. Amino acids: CASSSSTGGMGGYTF.

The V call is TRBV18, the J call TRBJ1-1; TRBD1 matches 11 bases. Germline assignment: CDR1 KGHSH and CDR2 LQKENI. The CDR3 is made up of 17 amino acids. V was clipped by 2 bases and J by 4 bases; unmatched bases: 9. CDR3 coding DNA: TGTGCCAGCTCACCAAAGAGGACAGGGGGCGCTGGCACTGAAGCTTTCTTT. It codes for CASSPKRTGGAGTEAFF.